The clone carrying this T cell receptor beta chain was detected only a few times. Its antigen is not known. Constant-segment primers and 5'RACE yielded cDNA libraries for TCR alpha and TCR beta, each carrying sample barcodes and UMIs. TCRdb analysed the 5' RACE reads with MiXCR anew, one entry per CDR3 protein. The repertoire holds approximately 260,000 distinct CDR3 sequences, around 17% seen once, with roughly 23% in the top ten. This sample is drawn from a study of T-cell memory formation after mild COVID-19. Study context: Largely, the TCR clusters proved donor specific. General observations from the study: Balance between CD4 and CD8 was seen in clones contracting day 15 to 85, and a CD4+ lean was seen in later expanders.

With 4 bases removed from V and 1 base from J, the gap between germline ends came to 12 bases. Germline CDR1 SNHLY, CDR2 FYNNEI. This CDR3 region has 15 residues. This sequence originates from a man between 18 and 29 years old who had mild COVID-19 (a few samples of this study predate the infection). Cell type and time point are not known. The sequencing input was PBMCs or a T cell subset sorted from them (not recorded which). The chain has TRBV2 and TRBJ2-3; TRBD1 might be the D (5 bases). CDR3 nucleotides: TGTGCCAGCAGTGGTGGCAGCAGGGGCACAGATACGCAGTATTTT. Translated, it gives CASSGGSRGTDTQYF.